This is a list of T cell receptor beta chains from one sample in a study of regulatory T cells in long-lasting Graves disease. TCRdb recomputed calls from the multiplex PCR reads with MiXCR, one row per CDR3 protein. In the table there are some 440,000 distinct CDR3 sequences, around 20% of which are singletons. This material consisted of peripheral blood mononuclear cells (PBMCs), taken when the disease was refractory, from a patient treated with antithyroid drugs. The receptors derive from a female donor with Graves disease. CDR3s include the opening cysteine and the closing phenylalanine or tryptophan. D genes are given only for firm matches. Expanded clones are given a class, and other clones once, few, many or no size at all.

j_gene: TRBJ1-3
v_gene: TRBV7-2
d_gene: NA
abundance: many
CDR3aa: CASSLHGRLGTGNTIYF
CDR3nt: TGTGCCAGCAGCTTACATGGGAGGTTGGGAACTGGAAACACCATATATTTT

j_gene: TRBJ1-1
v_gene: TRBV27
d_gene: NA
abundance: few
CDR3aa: CASSLMGLGEAFF
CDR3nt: TGTGCCAGCAGTTTAATGGGGCTGGGTGAAGCTTTCTTT

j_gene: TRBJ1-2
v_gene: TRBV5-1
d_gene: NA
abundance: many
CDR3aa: CASSGDLNYGYTF
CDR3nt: TGCGCCAGCAGCGGGGACCTGAACTATGGCTACACCTTC

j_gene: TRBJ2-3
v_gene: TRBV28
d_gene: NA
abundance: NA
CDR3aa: CASSLSYREEIRTDTQYF
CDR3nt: TGTGCCAGCAGTTTGTCCTACAGGGAGGAGATAAGAACAGATACGCAGTATTTT

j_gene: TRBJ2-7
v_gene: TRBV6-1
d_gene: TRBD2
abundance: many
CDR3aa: CATSLGDYSYEQYF
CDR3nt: TGTGCCACCTCACTGGGGGACTACTCCTACGAGCAGTACTTC

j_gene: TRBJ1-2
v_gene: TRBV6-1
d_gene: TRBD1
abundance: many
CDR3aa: CASKLGTDYGYTF
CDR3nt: TGTGCCAGCAAACTTGGGACAGACTATGGCTACACCTTC

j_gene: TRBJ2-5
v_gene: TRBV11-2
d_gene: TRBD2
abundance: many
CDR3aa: CASSLDPGTSGLQETQYF
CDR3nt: TGTGCCAGCAGCTTAGATCCCGGGACTAGCGGGCTTCAAGAGACCCAGTACTTC

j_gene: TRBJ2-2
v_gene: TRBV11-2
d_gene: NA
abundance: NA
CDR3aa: CASSPLLVTGELFF
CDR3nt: TGTGCCAGCAGCCCCCTTTTGGTCACCGGGGAGCTGTTTTTT

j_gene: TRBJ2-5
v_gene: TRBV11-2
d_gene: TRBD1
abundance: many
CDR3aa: CASSGWTGQGGRETQYF
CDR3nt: TGTGCCAGCAGCGGTTGGACGGGACAGGGGGGCCGGGAGACCCAGTACTTC

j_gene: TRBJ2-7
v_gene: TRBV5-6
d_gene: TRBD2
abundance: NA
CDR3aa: CASSLTGGSIYEQYF
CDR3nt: TGTGCCAGCAGCCTAACCGGGGGGTCTATCTACGAACAGTACTTC

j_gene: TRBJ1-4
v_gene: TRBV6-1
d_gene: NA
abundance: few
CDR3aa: CASREIQGVDRKLFF
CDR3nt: TGTGCCAGCAGGGAGATACAGGGAGTGGATCGAAAACTGTTTTTT

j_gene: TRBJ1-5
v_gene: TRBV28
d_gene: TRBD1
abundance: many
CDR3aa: CASSPRQGGNQPQHF
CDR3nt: TGTGCCAGCAGTCCCAGACAGGGTGGCAATCAGCCCCAGCATTTT

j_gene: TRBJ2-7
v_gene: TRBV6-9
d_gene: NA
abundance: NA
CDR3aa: CASSFSQSYEQYF
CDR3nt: TGTGCCAGCAGTTTCAGCCAGTCCTACGAGCAGTACTTC

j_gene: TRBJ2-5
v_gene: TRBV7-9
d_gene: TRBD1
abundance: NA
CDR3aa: CASSPIQGQETQCF
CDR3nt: TGTGCCAGCAGCCCAATACAGGGGCAAGAGACCCAGTGCTTC

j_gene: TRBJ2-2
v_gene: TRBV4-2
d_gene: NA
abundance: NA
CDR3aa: CASSQVGSRANTGELFF
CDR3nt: TGTGCCAGCAGCCAAGTAGGGTCCAGAGCGAACACCGGGGAGCTGTTTTTT

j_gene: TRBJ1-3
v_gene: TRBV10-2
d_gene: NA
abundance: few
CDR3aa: CASRPNNTIYF
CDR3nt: TGCGCCAGCAGACCTAATAACACCATATATTTT

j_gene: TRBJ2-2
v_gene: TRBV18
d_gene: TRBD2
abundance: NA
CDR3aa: CASSPGLAGAAFGTGELFF
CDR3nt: TGTGCCAGCTCACCGGGACTAGCGGGAGCGGCCTTCGGGACCGGGGAGCTGTTTTTT

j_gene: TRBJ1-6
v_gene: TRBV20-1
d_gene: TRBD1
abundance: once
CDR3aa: CSASAGTGVSPLHF
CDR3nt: TGCAGTGCTAGTGCCGGGACAGGGGTTTCACCCCTCCACTTT

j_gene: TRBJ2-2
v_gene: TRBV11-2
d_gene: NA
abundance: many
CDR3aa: CASSPRAVRTGELFF
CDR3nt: TGTGCCAGCAGCCCAAGAGCAGTTCGGACCGGGGAGCTGTTTTTT

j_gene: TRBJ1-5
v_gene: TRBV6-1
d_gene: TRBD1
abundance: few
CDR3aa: CASSAGTGDNQPQHF
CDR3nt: TGTGCCAGCAGTGCGGGGACAGGGGACAATCAGCCCCAGCATTTT